Below are 26 T cell receptor beta chains sequenced from a single sample in a study of blood T cell repertoires in COVID-19. The table came from immunoSEQ multiplex PCR; TCRdb's copy has only in-frame clones and leaves some out. The profile shows more than 150,000 clones, around 83% of them singletons. The sequenced sample consisted of peripheral blood. These receptors were obtained from a man younger than 35 with acute or convalescent COVID-19.

The chain uses TRBV21-1 and TRBJ1-6. TRBV21-1 is given as a pseudogene. This CDR3 contains 15 residues. Here the CDR3 DNA reads TGTGCCAACCTGTTGGGGGGCTCCTATAATTCACCCCTCCACTTT. It encodes CANLLGGSYNSPLHF.

This chain joins TRBV4-2 and TRBJ1-2; 8 bases align to TRBD1. V was clipped by 4 bases and J by 7 bases; unmatched bases: 8. Germline lookup yields CDR1 LGHNA and CDR2 YNFKEQ. The CDR3 has 14 residues. CDR3 sequence: CASSPGTGTSGYTF. CDR3 bases: TGTGCCAGCAGCCCCGGGACAGGTACTTCTGGCTACACCTTC.

The chain links TRBV5-1 to TRBJ1-2; 10 nucleotides line up with TRBD1. After removal of 5 bases from V and 4 bases from J, the junction contained 11 bases not matched to a gene. Germline values: CDR1 SGHRS, CDR2 YFSETQ. There are 16 residues in the CDR3. The CDR3 DNA reads as TGCGCCAGCAGGAGGACAGGGGGGATTGAAACCTATGGCTACACCTTC. It codes for CASRRTGGIETYGYTF.

This clone was recorded only once. The genes are TRBV6-6 and TRBJ2-3; possibly TRBD2 for D (6 bases). CDR1 and CDR2 (germline): MNHNY, SVGAGI (reference sequence). The CDR3 runs to 13 residues. V was pared by 2 bases and J by 4 bases, with 7 bases between. CDR3 sequence reads: CASSYAGSDTQYF. CDR3 coding DNA: TGTGCCAGCAGTTACGCGGGATCAGATACGCAGTATTTT.

The chain uses TRBV5-5 and TRBJ1-2; tentatively, D is TRBD1 (6 bases). The CDR3 loop spans 20 amino acids. V was shortened by 0 bases and J by 4 bases, with 28 bases between the two germline ends. Germline V gene lookup returns CDR1 SGHKS and CDR2 YYEKEE (reference sequence). The CDR3 spells CASSLEVRGARTSLGYGYTF. The CDR3, as DNA: TGTGCCAGCAGCTTGGAGGTACGGGGGGCGCGTACATCTCTGGGCTATGGCTACACCTTC. Full variable domain (outside the CDR3, taken from reference TRBV5-5 and TRBJ1-2): DAGVTQSPTHLIKTRGQQVTLRCSPISGHKSVSWYQQVLGQGPQFIFQYYEKEERGRGNFPDRFSARQFPNYSSELNVNALLLGDSALYLCASSLEVRGARTSLGYGYTFGSGTRLTVV.

J is TRBJ1-2 and V is TRBV30; TRBD1 aligns across 9 bases. The germline V gene has CDR1 GTSNPN and CDR2 SVGIG (reference sequence). The trim removed 3 bases at V and 6 bases at J, leaving 5 bases unmatched. The length of the CDR3 is 13 residues. The CDR3 region is CAWRLGTGNGYTF. The CDR3 DNA follows: TGTGCCTGGAGATTAGGGACAGGGAATGGCTACACCTTC.

The gene calls are TRBV30 and TRBJ1-4; no definite D call. The CDR3 is 15 amino acids. CDR1 is GTSNPN and CDR2 is SVGIG in the germline V gene (reference sequence). Trimming took 5 bases from V and 5 from J, leaving 18 bases between them. The CDR3 protein is CAWVPRGGLNEKLFF. In DNA, the CDR3 is TGTGCCTGGGTCCCGCGGGGAGGACTCAATGAAAAACTGTTTTTT.

V gene TRBV29-1 combines with J gene TRBJ2-2; TRBD1 might be the D (6 bases). CDR1 and CDR2 from the germline V gene are SQVTM and ANQGSEA. CDR3 length: 14 amino acids. V was pared by 7 bases and J by 0 bases, with 12 bases between. The DNA of the CDR3 is TGCAGCGGCGGCAAGGGGGCGAACACCGGGGAGCTGTTTTTT. Translating it yields CSGGKGANTGELFF.

This chain links TRBV7-2 with TRBJ2-5, with a possible D match to TRBD1 (7 bases). CDR1 SGHTA and CDR2 FQGNSA come from the germline V gene. Trimming took off 5 bases at V and 5 bases at J, with 18 bases between the two ends. The CDR3 is made up of 15 amino acids. Written as DNA, the CDR3 is TGTGCCAGCAGCCCCCAATGGAGGGGGCAGGAGACCCAGTACTTC. This encodes CASSPQWRGQETQYF. Together with reference TRBV7-2 and TRBJ2-5, the CDR3 gives the full variable domain: GAGVSQSPSNKVTEKGKDVELRCDPISGHTALYWYRQSLGQGLEFLIYFQGNSAPDKSGLPSDRFSAERTGGSVSTLTIQRTQQEDSAVYLCASSPQWRGQETQYFGPGTRLLVL.

The chain uses TRBV9 and TRBJ1-6; possibly TRBD1 for D (6 bases). The germline gives CDR1 SGDLS, CDR2 YYNGEE. This CDR3 has 15 amino acids. V was cut by 3 bases and J by 8 bases, with 15 bases left in between. CDR3 region: CASSASGQFDSPLHF. The CDR3 DNA is TGTGCCAGCAGCGCAAGCGGACAGTTTGATTCACCCCTCCACTTT.

The V call is TRBV30, the J call TRBJ2-7; 7 nucleotides line up with TRBD1. The length of the CDR3 is 13 residues. Germline V gene data show CDR1 as GTSNPN and CDR2 as SVGIG (reference sequence). V gave up 3 bases and J gave up 2 bases; unmatched junction bases: 4. The CDR3, as DNA: TGTGCCTGGAGCAGACAGGGTACCTACGAGCAGTACTTC. It specifies CAWSRQGTYEQYF. The variable domain in full, completed from reference TRBV30 and TRBJ2-7, reads SQTIHQWPATLVQPVGSPLSLECTVEGTSNPNLYWYRQAAGRGLQLLFYSVGIGQISSEVPQNLSASRPQDRQFILSSKKLLLSDSGFYLCAWSRQGTYEQYFGPGTRLTVT.

The V call is TRBV6-1, the J call TRBJ2-7; D gene ambiguous. The length of the CDR3 is 11 residues. Germline V gene data show CDR1 as MNHNS and CDR2 as SASEGT. V lost 3 bases to trimming and J lost 3 bases, with 3 bases between them. As DNA, the CDR3 is TGTGCCAGCAGTGACAACTACGAGCAGTACTTC. Protein product: CASSDNYEQYF.

The V gene is TRBV10-3, the J gene TRBJ1-1; a possible D gene is TRBD1 (6 bases). Germline loops: CDR1 ENHRY, CDR2 SYGVKD. V lost 8 bases, J lost 3 bases, and 10 bases lay in between. The CDR3 totals 12 residues. CDR3 bases: TGTGCCATCCGGGACATAGACACTGAAGCTTTCTTT. Translating gives CAIRDIDTEAFF.

This clone was picked up one time. This chain connects TRBV5-8 to TRBJ2-7; D perhaps matches TRBD2 (7 bases). The CDR3 consists of 17 residues. CDR1 and CDR2 (germline): SGHTS, YDEGEE. V dropped 6 bases and J dropped 0 bases, with 22 bases sitting between them. Written as DNA, the CDR3 is TGTGCCAGCACCTCCCCAGGGAGGGGGGTATACTCCTACGAGCAGTACTTC. This sequence encodes CASTSPGRGVYSYEQYF. Full variable domain (missing parts from reference TRBV5-8 and TRBJ2-7): EAGVTQSPTHLIKTRGQQATLRCSPISGHTSVYWYQQALGLGLQFLLWYDEGEERNRGNFPPRFSGRQFPNYSSELNVNALELEDSALYLCASTSPGRGVYSYEQYFGPGTRLTVT.

The chain has TRBV7-9 and TRBJ1-3; D unclear. The CDR3 is made up of 15 amino acids. Germline loops: CDR1 SEHNR, CDR2 FQNEAQ (reference sequence). V was cut by 4 bases and J by 2 bases, with 12 bases left in between. CDR3: CASSYESRTGNTIYF. The DNA for the CDR3 is TGTGCCAGCAGCTACGAGTCGAGAACTGGAAACACCATATATTTT.

The genes are TRBV5-4 and TRBJ1-2, with 7 bases fitting TRBD1. CDR3 length: 14 residues. V trimming: 4 bases; J trimming: 6 bases; junction bases outside the gene matches: 9. Germline assignment: CDR1 SGHNT and CDR2 YYREEE (reference sequence). CDR3 protein: CASSPDRPWDGYTF. The CDR3 DNA reads as TGTGCCAGCAGCCCGGACAGGCCCTGGGATGGCTACACCTTC.

V usage is TRBV7-9 and J usage is TRBJ2-5, with D perhaps TRBD1 (5 bases). CDR3 length: 13 residues. Germline lookup yields CDR1 SEHNR and CDR2 FQNEAQ (reference sequence). Between the trimmed V and J ends, which lost 0 bases and 4 bases, there was a span of 6 bases. The CDR3 DNA reads TGTGCCAGCAGCTTAGCGCAGGGAGAGACCCAGTACTTC. Amino acids: CASSLAQGETQYF. The full variable domain, rest sourced from reference TRBV7-9 and TRBJ2-5, is DTGVSQNPRHKITKRGQNVTFRCDPISEHNRLYWYRQTLGQGPEFLTYFQNEAQLEKSRLLSDRFSAERPKGSFSTLEIQRTEQGDSAMYLCASSLAQGETQYFGPGTRLLVL.

The rearrangement links TRBV29-1 to TRBJ2-5; TRBD1 aligns across 8 bases. J lost 4 bases, V lost 1 base, and 5 bases had no gene match. Germline CDR1 reads SQVTM; CDR2 reads ANQGSEA. The CDR3 runs 14 residues. CDR3 DNA: TGCAGCGTTGAAGCGGCCAGGGGGCCAGAGACCCAGTACTTC. This encodes CSVEAARGPETQYF. Using reference TRBV29-1 and TRBJ2-5 for the parts outside the CDR3, the full variable domain is SAVISQKPSRDICQRGTSLTIQCQVDSQVTMMFWYRQQPGQSLTLIATANQGSEATYESGFVIDKFPISRPNLTFSTLTVSNMSPEDSSIYLCSVEAARGPETQYFGPGTRLLVL.

This chain uses TRBV28 with TRBJ2-5; the match to TRBD1 covers 8 bases. CDR1 and CDR2 (germline): MDHEN, SYDVKM. This CDR3 comprises 16 residues. J gave up 6 bases and V 5 bases, and 14 bases lay outside the gene matches. The CDR3 spells CASSPRTYRGRKTQYF. The CDR3 nucleotides are TGTGCCAGCAGTCCCCGGACCTACAGGGGGAGGAAGACCCAGTACTTC.

The V call is TRBV7-9, the J call TRBJ2-3, with 9 bases matching TRBD1. The V gene's germline CDR1 is SEHNR and CDR2 FQNEAQ (reference sequence). CDR3 length equals 15 residues. The J segment lost 4 bases and the V segment lost 5 bases, leaving 7 bases of the junction unmatched. This chain's CDR3 is CASSRVGQGSDTQYF. CDR3 DNA: TGTGCCAGCAGCCGAGTGGGACAGGGCTCAGATACGCAGTATTTT.

The chain carries TRBV7-6 and TRBJ2-3; TRBD1 is a possible D gene (6 bases). V was cut by 4 bases and J by 2 bases, with 13 bases left in between. Germline loops: CDR1 SGHVS, CDR2 FNYEAQ. The CDR3 length is 15 residues. Here the CDR3 DNA reads TGTGCCAGCAGCTCCCAACGGACAGTCACAGATACGCAGTATTTT. Encoded protein: CASSSQRTVTDTQYF.

The chain is built from TRBV27 and TRBJ1-1, with TRBD1 identical over 7 bases. This CDR3 spans 14 amino acids. Germline-derived CDR1 and CDR2 are MNHEY and SMNVEV (reference sequence). V dropped 6 bases and J dropped 6; count of bases not matched to a gene: 10. The CDR3 loop reads CASSKTTGVAEAFF. The CDR3 region has the DNA TGTGCCAGCAGCAAAACTACAGGGGTCGCTGAAGCTTTCTTT.

V and J are TRBV6-6 and TRBJ2-1; 9 nucleotides align to TRBD1. Germline lookup yields CDR1 MNHNY and CDR2 SVGAGI (reference sequence). CDR3 length: 16 residues. J gave up 7 bases and V 2 bases, and 9 bases lay outside the gene matches. The CDR3 sequence: CASSYAMGQGGNEQFF. CDR3 bases: TGTGCCAGCAGTTACGCGATGGGACAGGGAGGGAATGAGCAGTTCTTC.

This clone appeared a single time. The gene calls are TRBV10-2 and TRBJ2-2, with a possible D match to TRBD1 (6 bases). Trimming removed 0 bases at V and 5 bases at J, with 13 bases between. This CDR3 contains 16 residues. CDR1 WSHSY and CDR2 SAAADI come from the germline V gene. The chain's CDR3 is CASSESLSGVTGELFF. Written as DNA, the CDR3 is TGCGCCAGCAGTGAGTCTCTGTCAGGGGTGACCGGGGAGCTGTTTTTT.

V usage is TRBV2 and J usage is TRBJ2-1; D gene uncertain. The V end was cut by 4 bases, the J end by 4 bases, with 5 bases between. This CDR3 has 12 amino acids. Per the germline V gene, CDR1 is SNHLY and CDR2 is FYNNEI. CDR3 nucleotides: TGTGCCAGCAGTGGGCAGTACAATGAGCAGTTCTTC. Its translation is CASSGQYNEQFF.

The J gene is TRBJ2-2, the V gene TRBV10-2; 7 bases are a match to TRBD2. Germline V gives CDR1 WSHSY, CDR2 SAAADI. The CDR3 length is 16 residues. Trimming cost V 6 bases and J 5 bases; bases outside gene matches: 12. The CDR3 loop is CASRKAGGGMTGELFF. CDR3 sequence (DNA): TGCGCCAGCAGGAAGGCTGGCGGGGGTATGACCGGGGAGCTGTTTTTT.